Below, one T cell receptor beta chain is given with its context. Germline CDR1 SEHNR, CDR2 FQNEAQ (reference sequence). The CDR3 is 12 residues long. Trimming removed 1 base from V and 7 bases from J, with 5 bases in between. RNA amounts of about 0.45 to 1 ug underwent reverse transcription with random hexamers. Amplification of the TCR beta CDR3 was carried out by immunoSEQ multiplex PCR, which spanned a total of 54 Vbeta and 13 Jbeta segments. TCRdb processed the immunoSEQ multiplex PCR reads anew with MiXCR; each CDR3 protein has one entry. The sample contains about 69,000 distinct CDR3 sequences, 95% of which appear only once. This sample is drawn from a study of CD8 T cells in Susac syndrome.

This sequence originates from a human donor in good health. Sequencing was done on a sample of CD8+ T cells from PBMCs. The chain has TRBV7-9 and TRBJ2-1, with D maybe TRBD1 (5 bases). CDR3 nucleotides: TGTGCCAGCAGCTTAGAGGGGAATGAGCAGTTCTTC. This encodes CASSLEGNEQFF. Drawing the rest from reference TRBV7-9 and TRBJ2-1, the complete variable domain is DTGVSQNPRHKITKRGQNVTFRCDPISEHNRLYWYRQTLGQGPEFLTYFQNEAQLEKSRLLSDRFSAERPKGSFSTLEIQRTEQGDSAMYLCASSLEGNEQFFGPGTRLTVL.